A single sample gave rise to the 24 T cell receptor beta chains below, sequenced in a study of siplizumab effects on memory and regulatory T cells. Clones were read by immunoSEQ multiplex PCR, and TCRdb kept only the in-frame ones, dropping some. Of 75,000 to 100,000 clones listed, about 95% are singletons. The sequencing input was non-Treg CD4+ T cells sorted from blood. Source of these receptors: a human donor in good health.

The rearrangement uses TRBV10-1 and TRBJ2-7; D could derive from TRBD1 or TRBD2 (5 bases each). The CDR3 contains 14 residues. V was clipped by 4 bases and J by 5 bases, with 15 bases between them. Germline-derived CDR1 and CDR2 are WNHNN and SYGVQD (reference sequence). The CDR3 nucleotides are TGCGCCAGCAGTGTTACGACAGACGGGGACGAGCAGTACTTC. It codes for CASSVTTDGDEQYF.

The CDR3 nucleotides read TGTGCCAGCTCACCACGAGGTTGGGAGACCCAGTACTTC. Translating gives CASSPRGWETQYF. The chain combines TRBV18 with TRBJ2-5; D remains unclear. V was cut by 1 base and J by 5 bases, with 8 bases left in between. This CDR3 has 13 amino acids. CDR1 and CDR2 from the germline V gene are KGHSH and LQKENI.

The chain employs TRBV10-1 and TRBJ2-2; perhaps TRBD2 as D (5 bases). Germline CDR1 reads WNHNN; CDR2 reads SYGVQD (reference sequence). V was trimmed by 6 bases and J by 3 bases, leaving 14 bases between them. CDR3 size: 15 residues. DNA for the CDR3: TGCGCCAGCAGCTCGGGGAGTAGGCACACCGGGGAGCTGTTTTTT. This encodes CASSSGSRHTGELFF.

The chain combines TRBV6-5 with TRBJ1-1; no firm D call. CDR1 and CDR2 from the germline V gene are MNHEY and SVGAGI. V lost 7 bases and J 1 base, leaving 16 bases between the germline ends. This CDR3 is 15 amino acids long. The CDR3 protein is CASIRDFLGNTEAFF. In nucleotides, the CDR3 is TGTGCCAGCATCCGAGACTTCCTGGGGAACACTGAAGCTTTCTTT.

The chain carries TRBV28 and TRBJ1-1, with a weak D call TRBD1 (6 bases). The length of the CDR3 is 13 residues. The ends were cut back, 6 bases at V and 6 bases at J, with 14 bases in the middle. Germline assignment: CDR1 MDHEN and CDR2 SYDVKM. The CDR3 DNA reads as TGTGCCAGCAGAAAAACAGGGATATCTGAAGCTTTCTTT. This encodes CASRKTGISEAFF.

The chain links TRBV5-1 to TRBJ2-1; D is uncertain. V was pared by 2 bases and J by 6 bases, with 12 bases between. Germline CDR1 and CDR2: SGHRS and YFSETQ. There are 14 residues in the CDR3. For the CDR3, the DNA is TGCGCCAGCAGCTTTCCCCTGCTCGGCAATGAGCAGTTCTTC. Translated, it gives CASSFPLLGNEQFF.

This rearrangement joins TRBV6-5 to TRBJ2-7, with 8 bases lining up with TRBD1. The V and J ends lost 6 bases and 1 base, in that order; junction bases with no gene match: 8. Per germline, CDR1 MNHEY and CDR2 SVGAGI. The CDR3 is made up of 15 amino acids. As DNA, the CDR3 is TGTGCCAGCAGACAGGACAGGGTGGGGTCCTACGAGCAGTACTTC. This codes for CASRQDRVGSYEQYF.

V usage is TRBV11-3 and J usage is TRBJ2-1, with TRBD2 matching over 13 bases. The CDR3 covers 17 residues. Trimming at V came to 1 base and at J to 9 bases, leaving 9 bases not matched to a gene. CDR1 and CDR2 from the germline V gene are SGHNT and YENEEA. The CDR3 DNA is TGTGCCAGCAGCTTAGGTCGGGGGACTAGCGGGATTTCTGAGCAGTTCTTC. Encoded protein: CASSLGRGTSGISEQFF.

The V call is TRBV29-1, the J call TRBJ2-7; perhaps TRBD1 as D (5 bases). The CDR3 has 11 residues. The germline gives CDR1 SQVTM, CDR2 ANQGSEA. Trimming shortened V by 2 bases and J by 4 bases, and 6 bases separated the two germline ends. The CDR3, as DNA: TGCAGCGTTGAACAGGGATACGAGCAGTACTTC. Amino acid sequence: CSVEQGYEQYF.

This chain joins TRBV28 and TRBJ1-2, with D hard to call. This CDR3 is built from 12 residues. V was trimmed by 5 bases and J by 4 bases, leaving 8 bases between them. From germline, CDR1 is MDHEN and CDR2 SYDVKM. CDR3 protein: CASSQRVYGYTF. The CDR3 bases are TGTGCCAGCAGTCAAAGGGTCTATGGCTACACCTTC.

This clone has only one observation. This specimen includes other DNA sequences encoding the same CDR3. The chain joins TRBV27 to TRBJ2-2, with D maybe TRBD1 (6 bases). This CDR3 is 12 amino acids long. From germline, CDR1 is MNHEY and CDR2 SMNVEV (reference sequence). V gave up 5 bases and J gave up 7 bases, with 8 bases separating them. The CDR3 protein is CASSLRGGELFF. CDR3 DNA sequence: TGTGCCAGCAGTCTCAGGGGCGGGGAGCTGTTTTTT.

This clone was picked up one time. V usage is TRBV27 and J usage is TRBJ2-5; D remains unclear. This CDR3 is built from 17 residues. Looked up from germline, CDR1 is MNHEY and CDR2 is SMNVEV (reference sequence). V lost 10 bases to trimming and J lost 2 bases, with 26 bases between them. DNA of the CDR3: TGTGCCACCGTCCGGACCTTTTCTAACTCGCTACAAGAGACCCAGTACTTC. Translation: CATVRTFSNSLQETQYF.

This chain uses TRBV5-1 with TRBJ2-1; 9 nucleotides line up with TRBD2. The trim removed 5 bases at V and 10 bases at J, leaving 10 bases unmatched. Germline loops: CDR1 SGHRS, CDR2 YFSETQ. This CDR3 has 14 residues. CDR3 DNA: TGCGCCAGCAGTCAACAAGCGGGAGGTAAGGAGCAGTTCTTC. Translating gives CASSQQAGGKEQFF.

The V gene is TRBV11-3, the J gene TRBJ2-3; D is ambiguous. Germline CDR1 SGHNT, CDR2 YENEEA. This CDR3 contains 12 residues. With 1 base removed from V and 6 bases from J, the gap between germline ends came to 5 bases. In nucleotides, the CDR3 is TGTGCCAGCAGCTTAGTTGCGGATACGCAGTATTTT. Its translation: CASSLVADTQYF. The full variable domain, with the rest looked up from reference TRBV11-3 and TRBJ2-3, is EAGVVQSPRYKIIEKKQPVAFWCNPISGHNTLYWYLQNLGQGPELLIRYENEEAVDDSQLPKDRFSAERLKGVDSTLKIQPAELGDSAVYLCASSLVADTQYFGPGTRLTVL.

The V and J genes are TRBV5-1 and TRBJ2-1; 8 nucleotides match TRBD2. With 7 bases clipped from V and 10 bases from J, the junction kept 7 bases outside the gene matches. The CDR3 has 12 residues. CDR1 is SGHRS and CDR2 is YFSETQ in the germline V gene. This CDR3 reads CASRGGDREQFF. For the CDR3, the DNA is TGCGCCAGCCGGGGGGGTGACCGCGAGCAGTTCTTC.

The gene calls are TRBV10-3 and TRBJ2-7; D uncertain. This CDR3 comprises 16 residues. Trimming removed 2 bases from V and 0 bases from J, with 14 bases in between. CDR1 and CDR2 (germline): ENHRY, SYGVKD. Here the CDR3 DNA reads TGTGCCATCAGTGAGGCTTTGTCAGTCAGCTCCTACGAGCAGTACTTC. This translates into CAISEALSVSSYEQYF.

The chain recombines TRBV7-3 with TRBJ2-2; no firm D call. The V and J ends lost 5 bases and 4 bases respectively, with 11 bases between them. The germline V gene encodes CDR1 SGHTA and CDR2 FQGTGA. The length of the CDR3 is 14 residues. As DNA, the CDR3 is TGTGCCAGCAGCACGACCCCCCGCACCGGGGAGCTGTTTTTT. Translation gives CASSTTPRTGELFF.

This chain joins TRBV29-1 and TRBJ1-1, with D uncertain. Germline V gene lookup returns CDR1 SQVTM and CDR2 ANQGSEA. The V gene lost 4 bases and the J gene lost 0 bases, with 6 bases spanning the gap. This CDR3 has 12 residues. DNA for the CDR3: TGCAGCGTTGCTCCGGTGAACACTGAAGCTTTCTTT. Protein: CSVAPVNTEAFF.

CDR3 DNA: TGCGCCAGCAGCCAAGACCCCGGAGACTATGGCTACACCTTC. Translation: CASSQDPGDYGYTF. This chain joins TRBV4-1 and TRBJ1-2; no reliable D call. The V gene's germline CDR1 is MGHRA and CDR2 YSYEKL. V lost 0 bases to trimming and J lost 3 bases, with 8 bases between them. CDR3 length: 14 residues.

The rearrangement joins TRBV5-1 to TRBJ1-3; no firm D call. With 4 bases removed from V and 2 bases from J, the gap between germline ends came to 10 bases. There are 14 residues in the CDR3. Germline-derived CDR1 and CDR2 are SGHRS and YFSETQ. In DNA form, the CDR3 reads TGCGCCAGCAGCCCTACGGTGGCTGGAAACACCATATATTTT. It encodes CASSPTVAGNTIYF.

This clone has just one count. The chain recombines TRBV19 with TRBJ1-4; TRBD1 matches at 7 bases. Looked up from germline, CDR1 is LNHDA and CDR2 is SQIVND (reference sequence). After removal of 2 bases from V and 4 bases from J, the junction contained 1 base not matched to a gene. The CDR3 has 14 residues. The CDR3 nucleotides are TGTGCCAGTAGTATAAACAGGGGTAATGAAAAACTGTTTTTT. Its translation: CASSINRGNEKLFF.

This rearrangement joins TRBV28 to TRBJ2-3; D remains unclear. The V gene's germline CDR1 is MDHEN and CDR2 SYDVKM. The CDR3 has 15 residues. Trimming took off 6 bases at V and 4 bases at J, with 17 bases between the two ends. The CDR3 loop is CASSPRVSRSDTQYF. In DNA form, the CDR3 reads TGTGCCAGCAGCCCAAGGGTTTCACGGTCAGATACGCAGTATTTT.

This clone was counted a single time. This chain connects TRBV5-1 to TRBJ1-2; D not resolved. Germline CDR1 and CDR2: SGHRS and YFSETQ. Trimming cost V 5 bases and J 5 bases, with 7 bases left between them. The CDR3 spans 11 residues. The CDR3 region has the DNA TGCGCCAGCAGGAATGAATATGGCTACACCTTC. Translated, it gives CASRNEYGYTF.

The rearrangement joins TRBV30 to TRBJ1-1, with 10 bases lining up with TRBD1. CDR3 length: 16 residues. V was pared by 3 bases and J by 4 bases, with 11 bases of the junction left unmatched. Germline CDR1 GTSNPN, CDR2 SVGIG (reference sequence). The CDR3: CAWSQKTGGSGTEAFF. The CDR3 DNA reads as TGTGCCTGGAGCCAAAAGACAGGGGGCTCTGGCACTGAAGCTTTCTTT.